These T cell receptor beta chains were read from a single sample in a study of blood T cell repertoires in COVID-19. Produced via immunoSEQ multiplex PCR; TCRdb's table is partial and in-frame only. The sample lists over 100,000 clones, more than 85% occurring once. The sequenced sample consisted of peripheral blood. All receptors derive from a human donor in a cohort sampled during active COVID-19. Both conserved end residues are part of each CDR3. The order of the fields is J gene, clone size, D gene, V gene, CDR3 DNA, CDR3 protein. The D gene is left open where the match is weak. Only part of the rows carry a size: once, few, many, or a class if the clone is expanded.

>TRBJ1-2|NA|NA|TRBV6-2/TRBV6-3
TGTGCCAGCAGTCCGACAGGAGACTATGGCTACACCTTC
CASSPTGDYGYTF
>TRBJ2-1|NA|NA|TRBV6-5
TGTGCCAGCAGTTTTGGAGTACCCTACAATGAGCAGTTCTTC
CASSFGVPYNEQFF
>TRBJ2-7|NA|NA|TRBV27
TGTGCCAGCAGTCCTATCCCAGGGATTTACGAGCAGTACTTC
CASSPIPGIYEQYF
>TRBJ2-1|once|TRBD2|TRBV27
TGTGCCAGCAGTTTAACGGGGGGTGTCATGAATGAGCAGTTCTTC
CASSLTGGVMNEQFF
>TRBJ2-3|NA|NA|TRBV11-2
TGTGCCAGCAGCTTAGTGTCGGTATCCGCTAGCACAGATACGCAGTATTTT
CASSLVSVSASTDTQYF
>TRBJ1-2|NA|NA|TRBV5-4
TGTGCCAGCAGCTTGAGAGTCTATGGCTACACCTTC
CASSLRVYGYTF
>TRBJ2-1|NA|NA|TRBV29-1
TGCAGCGTGACTAGTCACGAGCAGTTCTTC
CSVTSHEQFF
>TRBJ2-7|NA|NA|TRBV4-3
TGCGCCAGCAGCGAAACAAGGTTGCGGAACTACGAGCAGTACTTC
CASSETRLRNYEQYF
>TRBJ2-2|NA|NA|TRBV4-2
TGTGCCAGCAGCCAAGCAGTGGGGGGGCTGAACACCGGGGAGCTGTTTTTT
CASSQAVGGLNTGELFF
>TRBJ2-1|NA|TRBD2|TRBV7-9
TGTGCCAGCAGCACCCCCCAAAGGGGCGGGAGGGCTGGGGGAGAGCAGTTCTTC
CASSTPQRGGRAGGEQFF
>TRBJ2-1|NA|NA|TRBV2
TGTGCCAGCAGTGTGACGGGAGCCTCCTACAATGAGCAGTTCTTC
CASSVTGASYNEQFF
>TRBJ1-2|NA|NA|TRBV19
TGTGCCAGTAAGGGGCATGGCTACACCTTC
CASKGHGYTF
>TRBJ2-3|once|NA|TRBV15
TGTGCCACCAGCAGAGAGAGGAGGGAAGTGCGCACAGATACGCAGTATTTT
CATSRERREVRTDTQYF
>TRBJ1-6|few|NA|TRBV10-2
TGCGCCAGCATGTGGGGAGGAGAGCCCCTCCACTTT
CASMWGGEPLHF
>TRBJ1-5|NA|TRBD1|TRBV2
TGTGCCAGCAGTGGGGGACAGAGAGTGAATCAGCCCCAGCATTTT
CASSGGQRVNQPQHF
>TRBJ1-4|NA|TRBD1|TRBV15
TGTGCCACCAGCGACGGGACAGGGGACGAAAAACTGTTTTTT
CATSDGTGDEKLFF
>TRBJ1-5|NA|TRBD1|TRBV15
TGTGCCACCAGCAGAGATAGGACAGGGAGTCAGCCCCAGCATTTT
CATSRDRTGSQPQHF
>TRBJ2-6|NA|NA|TRBV3-1/TRBV3-2
TGTGCCAGCAGCCAAGAGAGCTCCCCCTCACGGTATTTC
CASSQESSPSRYF
>TRBJ1-2|NA|TRBD1|TRBV7-9
TGTGCCAGCAGCACCGGGACAGGGGGCGTGGATGGCTACACCTTC
CASSTGTGGVDGYTF
>TRBJ1-6|NA|NA|TRBV7-2
TGTGCCAGCAGCTTAATAAATTCACCCCTCCACTTT
CASSLINSPLHF
>TRBJ2-5|NA|NA|TRBV11-1
TGTGCCAGCAGCCCGTCCCGGGGGACCCAGTACTTC
CASSPSRGTQYF
>TRBJ2-7|NA|TRBD1|TRBV19
TGTGCCACTAAGGGGACAGGCGCCTACGAGCAGTACTTC
CATKGTGAYEQYF
>TRBJ2-2|NA|NA|TRBV11-3
TGTGCCAGCAGCCCAGGAACAGCCACCGGGGAGCTGTTTTTT
CASSPGTATGELFF
>TRBJ1-2|NA|TRBD1|TRBV4-1
TGCGCCAGCAGCCAAGATCTGACAGGGTTCTATGGCTACACCTTC
CASSQDLTGFYGYTF
>TRBJ2-5|once|NA|TRBV7-9
TGTGCCAGCAGCACACCCACGGTAGCCCAAGAGACCCAGTACTTC
CASSTPTVAQETQYF
>TRBJ1-6|NA|NA|TRBV1
TGCACCAGCAGCCAAGTCGACAGCCCTGCAGGATCACCCCTCCACTTT
CTSSQVDSPAGSPLHF
>TRBJ1-1|once|TRBD1|TRBV3-1/TRBV3-2
TGTGCCAGCAGACAACAGGGGAGATACACTGAAGCTTTCTTT
CASRQQGRYTEAFF
>TRBJ1-4|NA|NA|TRBV3-1/TRBV3-2
TGTGCCAGCAGCCATTATCCCGAAAGGGGAAATGAAAAACTGTTTTTT
CASSHYPERGNEKLFF
>TRBJ2-1|NA|NA|TRBV5-6
TGTGCCAGCAGCTTTAGCGCAAGCTCCTACAATGAGCAGTTCTTC
CASSFSASSYNEQFF
>TRBJ2-1|once|NA|TRBV10-1
TGCGCCAGCAGTGAGCTCAGGGGGGCCTACAATGAGCAGTTCTTC
CASSELRGAYNEQFF
>TRBJ1-1|once|NA|TRBV28
TGTGCCAGCAGTTCAGGGGCGCGGACGGTTGAAGCTTTCTTT
CASSSGARTVEAFF
>TRBJ2-2|NA|NA|TRBV2
TGCCTTTCCGCAACAGGTTTCACCGGGGAGCTGTTTTTT
CLSATGFTGELFF
>TRBJ2-5|once|NA|TRBV6-5
TGTGCCAGCAGTTACCGGGGACAACGGGAGACCCAGTACTTC
CASSYRGQRETQYF
>TRBJ1-1|NA|NA|TRBV7-8
TGTGCCAGCACCACGCCTTCGGGGGGCACTGAAGCTTTCTTT
CASTTPSGGTEAFF
>TRBJ2-1|NA|NA|TRBV29-1
TGCAGCGTTTACCTGGACACACACAATGAGCAGTTCTTC
CSVYLDTHNEQFF
>TRBJ2-7|NA|TRBD2|TRBV18
TGTGCCAGCTCCCCCTCCGGGACTAGCGGCCGTTGGGGGTCCTACGAGCAGTACTTC
CASSPSGTSGRWGSYEQYF
>TRBJ1-1|NA|NA|TRBV27
TGTGCCAGCCGCCTGGGCCAGTGGAACACTGAAGCTTTCTTT
CASRLGQWNTEAFF
>TRBJ1-1|NA|TRBD1|TRBV4-2
TGTGCCAGCAGCCAAGGCCGGGACAGGGGCACTGAAGCTTTCTTT
CASSQGRDRGTEAFF
>TRBJ2-4|NA|NA|TRBV5-1
TGCGCCAGCAGCGGGCGATCGCTAAGCATTCAGTACTTC
CASSGRSLSIQYF
>TRBJ2-1|NA|NA|TRBV19
TGTGCCAGTAGAGACGGGGGAACCTACAATGAGCAGTTCTTC
CASRDGGTYNEQFF
>TRBJ2-3|NA|NA|TRBV7-9
TGTGCCAGCAGCAGTGGGGCTAGGCGGTTCACAGATACGCAGTATTTT
CASSSGARRFTDTQYF